The 29 T cell receptor beta chains listed next were all sequenced from one sample in a study of a mutant IDH1 vaccine in newly diagnosed glioma. Their cognate antigens are unknown. Using immunoSEQ multiplex PCR, the repertoire was profiled, and TCRdb retains in-frame clones only, with some absent. The data hold about 55,000 clones, with 75% to 90% observed a single time. Time point meaning: week 23, last vaccination. Vaccination used 300 ug of mutant IDH1 20-mer peptide per dose, with topical imiquimod. Source: PBMCs, taken from a glioma patient whose treatment included an IDH1 peptide vaccine. These receptors were taken from a man aged 40-55 years with glioma.

This rearrangement joins TRBV4-1 to TRBJ2-3; 14 positions agree with TRBD2. V was clipped by 0 bases and J by 5 bases; unmatched bases: 7. CDR3 size: 18 residues. CDR1 and CDR2 (germline): MGHRA, YSYEKL. The CDR3 sequence: CASSQELRLAGGVDTQYF. DNA of the CDR3: TGCGCCAGCAGCCAAGAGCTCCGACTAGCGGGGGGGGTAGATACGCAGTATTTT.

V is TRBV6-6 and J is TRBJ2-5, with D unclear. V shed 8 bases and J shed 4 bases, with 8 bases lying between them. This CDR3 is built from 11 residues. CDR1 is MNHNY and CDR2 is SVGAGI in the germline V gene (reference sequence). CDR3 protein: CASSRLETQYF. The DNA for the CDR3 is TGTGCCAGCTCGAGACTAGAGACCCAGTACTTC.

The V gene is TRBV7-9, the J gene TRBJ2-6, with 9 bases matching TRBD1. The CDR3 is made up of 17 amino acids. The trim removed 7 bases at V and 2 bases at J, leaving 9 bases unmatched. From germline, CDR1 is SEHNR and CDR2 FQNEAQ (reference sequence). The CDR3 coding sequence is TGTGCCAGCACGCTGGGGGACAGGGAACCTGGGGCCAACGTCCTGACTTTC. It translates to CASTLGDREPGANVLTF.

The genes are TRBV6-5 and TRBJ1-4; 10 nucleotides line up with TRBD1. Germline V gives CDR1 MNHEY, CDR2 SVGAGI. The V gene end was trimmed by 4 bases and the J gene end by 8 bases; junction bases not matched to a gene: 7. The CDR3 has 15 amino acids. The CDR3 region is CASSWTGGTYEKLFF. The CDR3 bases are TGTGCCAGCAGTTGGACAGGGGGTACTTACGAAAAACTGTTTTTT.

This chain uses TRBV19 with TRBJ1-1; D is possibly TRBD1 (6 bases). V shed 3 bases and J shed 1 base, with 9 bases lying between them. The length of the CDR3 is 14 residues. Germline assignment: CDR1 LNHDA and CDR2 SQIVND (reference sequence). CDR3 nucleotide sequence: TGTGCCAGTAGTATCTCACAGGGGAACACTGAAGCTTTCTTT. Protein product: CASSISQGNTEAFF.

The CDR3 DNA sequence: TGTGCCAGCAGCTTAACCCGGGACAGTTTGAACACTGAAGCTTTCTTT. It yields the protein CASSLTRDSLNTEAFF. The V gene is TRBV7-8, the J gene TRBJ1-1; 7 nucleotides agree with TRBD1. The CDR3 has 16 residues. V was pared by 2 bases and J by 0 bases, with 6 bases of the junction left unmatched. Germline V gives CDR1 SGHVS, CDR2 FQNEAQ.

The chain employs TRBV4-1 and TRBJ2-5; D remains ambiguous. Germline V gene sequence: CDR1 MGHRA, CDR2 YSYEKL. V lost 1 base and J 1 base, leaving 4 bases between the germline ends. The CDR3 contains 13 residues. The chain's CDR3 is CASSQVIQETQYF. In DNA form, the CDR3 reads TGCGCCAGCAGCCAAGTGATCCAAGAGACCCAGTACTTC.

The rearrangement links TRBV7-6 to TRBJ1-3, with 7 bases identical to TRBD1. CDR3 length: 14 amino acids. V was pared by 6 bases and J by 4 bases, with 6 bases of the junction left unmatched. Germline V gene data show CDR1 as SGHVS and CDR2 as FNYEAQ. CDR3 region: CASRPDRAGNTIYF. CDR3 nucleotide sequence: TGTGCCAGCAGGCCAGACAGGGCCGGAAACACCATATATTTT.

This clone has more than one count but fewer than ten. The J gene is TRBJ2-5, the V gene TRBV4-2; TRBD2 might be the D (6 bases). Trimming took 1 base from V and 3 from J, leaving 15 bases between them. This CDR3 is built from 16 residues. In germline, CDR1 is LGHNA, CDR2 YNFKEQ. The chain's CDR3 is CASSQARGTPKETQYF. CDR3 sequence (DNA): TGTGCCAGCAGCCAAGCCCGCGGGACGCCCAAAGAGACCCAGTACTTC.

This clone has a single count. The rearrangement uses TRBV30 and TRBJ1-6, with a weak D call TRBD1 (6 bases). This CDR3 is built from 13 residues. Germline V lookup: CDR1 GTSNPN, CDR2 SVGIG (reference sequence). V was shortened by 0 bases and J by 10 bases, with 10 bases between the two germline ends. The CDR3 DNA sequence: TGTGCCTGGAGTGTACAGGGAATATCACCCCTCCACTTT. Translated, it gives CAWSVQGISPLHF.

This clone was seen just once. The rearrangement links TRBV6-5 to TRBJ1-4; tentative D call: TRBD1 (5 bases). The CDR3 extends over 14 amino acids. Germline values: CDR1 MNHEY, CDR2 SVGAGI. V was trimmed by 2 bases and J by 4 bases, leaving 8 bases between them. The CDR3 DNA sequence: TGTGCCAGCAGTTACGGCCAGGGTAATGAAAAACTGTTTTTT. Its translation: CASSYGQGNEKLFF.

This chain connects TRBV5-1 to TRBJ1-4; D may be TRBD1 (6 bases). Germline V gene sequence: CDR1 SGHRS, CDR2 YFSETQ. The CDR3 runs 15 residues. The germline V and J ends were trimmed by 4 bases and 2 bases, with 12 bases remaining between them. CDR3 protein: CASSPGRGTNEKLFF. CDR3 nucleotide sequence: TGCGCCAGCAGCCCGGGGAGGGGGACTAATGAAAAACTGTTTTTT.

The gene calls are TRBV7-8 and TRBJ1-1; the D gene is possibly TRBD1 (6 bases). The V gene's germline CDR1 is SGHVS and CDR2 FQNEAQ. CDR3 length: 14 amino acids. V was shortened by 7 bases and J by 3 bases, with 15 bases between the two germline ends. CDR3 loop: CASTQGKGDTEAFF. The CDR3 region has the DNA TGTGCCAGCACCCAAGGGAAGGGGGACACTGAAGCTTTCTTT.

The chain carries TRBV4-1 and TRBJ1-2; D is uncertain. This CDR3 has 12 amino acids. The germline CDR1 and CDR2 sequences are MGHRA and YSYEKL. The V gene lost 7 bases and the J gene lost 5 bases, with 11 bases spanning the gap. CDR3 loop: CASNGPEYGYTF. CDR3 sequence (DNA): TGCGCCAGCAACGGTCCCGAGTATGGCTACACCTTC.

CDR3 sequence: CASSWDTEGRTEAFF. The DNA for the CDR3 is TGTGCCAGCAGTTGGGACACAGAGGGAAGAACTGAAGCTTTCTTT. The chain has TRBV6-5 and TRBJ1-1; D is possibly TRBD1 (6 bases). This CDR3 contains 15 residues. V lost 4 bases and J lost 5, with 17 bases in between. Germline V gene sequence: CDR1 MNHEY, CDR2 SVGAGI.

The CDR3 nucleotides read TGTGCCTGGAATTCTAGGGGGAGCTCCTACAATGAGCAGTTCTTC. Protein product: CAWNSRGSSYNEQFF. The rearrangement uses TRBV30 and TRBJ2-1, with D possibly TRBD1 on 6 matching bases. Looked up from germline, CDR1 is GTSNPN and CDR2 is SVGIG (reference sequence). The CDR3 runs 15 residues. Trimming removed 4 bases at V and 0 bases at J, with 13 bases between.

The chain uses TRBV2 and TRBJ2-7; the match to TRBD1 covers 8 bases. V was clipped by 5 bases and J by 3 bases; unmatched bases: 3. This CDR3 has 13 residues. CDR1 and CDR2 (germline): SNHLY, FYNNEI. For the CDR3, the DNA is TGTGCCAGCAGTCGGGACAGGAGCTACGAGCAGTACTTC. Amino acids: CASSRDRSYEQYF.

The chain employs TRBV5-1 and TRBJ2-7, with a weak D call TRBD1 (5 bases). This CDR3 has 14 residues. V lost 1 base, J lost 2 bases, and 10 bases lay in between. CDR1 is SGHRS and CDR2 is YFSETQ in the germline V gene. CDR3 sequence (DNA): TGCGCCAGCAGCTTGAGGGGCCCGGCCTACGAGCAGTACTTC. Protein sequence: CASSLRGPAYEQYF.

The chain carries TRBV5-5 and TRBJ1-6; D uncertain. The CDR3 has 16 residues. With 1 base removed from V and 5 bases from J, the gap between germline ends came to 13 bases. The germline V gene encodes CDR1 SGHKS and CDR2 YYEKEE (reference sequence). In DNA form, the CDR3 reads TGTGCCAGCAGCTTGCAGCGCCAGAATAATAATTCACCCCTCCACTTT. This sequence encodes CASSLQRQNNNSPLHF.

V gene TRBV10-3 combines with J gene TRBJ2-4; D may be TRBD2 (6 bases). Trimming shortened V by 10 bases and J by 0 bases, and 10 bases separated the two germline ends. The CDR3 spans 13 residues. Germline CDR1 ENHRY, CDR2 SYGVKD. The CDR3 region is CATLGGAKNIQYF. Here the CDR3 DNA reads TGTGCCACTCTGGGGGGAGCCAAAAACATTCAGTACTTC.

The chain links TRBV15 to TRBJ2-1, with unresolved D. This CDR3 is 15 amino acids long. Trimming left V 4 bases short and J 1 base short, with 11 bases between. Germline V gene lookup returns CDR1 LNHNV and CDR2 YYDKDF (reference sequence). The CDR3 coding sequence is TGTGCCACCAGCAAGAAAGACCGATCCTACAATGAGCAGTTCTTC. It encodes CATSKKDRSYNEQFF.

The chain recombines TRBV6-5 with TRBJ1-6; no definite D call. Trimming removed 0 bases from V and 7 bases from J, with 4 bases in between. This CDR3 is built from 13 residues. Germline-derived CDR1 and CDR2 are MNHEY and SVGAGI. The CDR3 DNA reads as TGTGCCAGCAGTTACTCGAGAAATTCACCCCTCCACTTT. Encoded protein: CASSYSRNSPLHF.

This clone was detected only a few times. The rearrangement links TRBV28 to TRBJ1-6; D perhaps matches TRBD1 (5 bases). V shed 7 bases and J shed 12 bases, with 22 bases lying between them. Germline V gene data show CDR1 as MDHEN and CDR2 as SYDVKM. This CDR3 has 15 residues. The DNA of the CDR3 is TGTGCCAGCAAGACCGCAACAGGCTCACGCGGACCCCTCCACTTT. Its translation: CASKTATGSRGPLHF. Full variable domain (rest looked up from reference TRBV28 and TRBJ1-6): DVKVTQSSRYLVKRTGEKVFLECVQDMDHENMFWYRQDPGLGLRLIYFSYDVKMKEKGDIPEGYSVSREKKERFSLILESASTNQTSMYLCASKTATGSRGPLHFGNGTRLTVT.

V usage is TRBV19 and J usage is TRBJ1-6; D gene uncertain. CDR1 is LNHDA and CDR2 is SQIVND in the germline V gene (reference sequence). This CDR3 region has 12 residues. V was clipped by 2 bases and J by 8 bases, with 4 bases between them. The CDR3 sequence is CASSISDSPLHF. In nucleotides, the CDR3 is TGTGCCAGTAGTATATCTGATTCACCCCTCCACTTT. Supplemented by reference TRBV19 and TRBJ1-6, the full variable domain reads DGGITQSPKYLFRKEGQNVTLSCEQNLNHDAMYWYRQDPGQGLRLIYYSQIVNDFQKGDIAEGYSVSREKKESFPLTVTSAQKNPTAFYLCASSISDSPLHFGNGTRLTVT.

This clone rates as medium-sized. V and J are TRBV7-9 and TRBJ1-1; possible D gene TRBD1, 5 bases. There are 15 residues in the CDR3. V was cut by 1 base and J by 2 bases, with 11 bases left in between. Germline CDR1 reads SEHNR; CDR2 reads FQNEAQ (reference sequence). The CDR3: CASSLVFGGNTEAFF. The CDR3 nucleotides are TGTGCCAGCAGCTTAGTATTCGGGGGAAACACTGAAGCTTTCTTT.

This clone has only a few counts. The V and J genes are TRBV30 and TRBJ1-6; the D gene is possibly TRBD1 (6 bases). Trimming shortened V by 2 bases and J by 8 bases, and 13 bases separated the two germline ends. The CDR3 loop spans 14 amino acids. Germline lookup yields CDR1 GTSNPN and CDR2 SVGIG (reference sequence). The CDR3 DNA reads TGTGCCTGGAGTAGGGGGTTCGGGGATTCACCCCTCCACTTT. This gives the protein CAWSRGFGDSPLHF. The full variable domain, completed using reference TRBV30 and TRBJ1-6, is SQTIHQWPATLVQPVGSPLSLECTVEGTSNPNLYWYRQAAGRGLQLLFYSVGIGQISSEVPQNLSASRPQDRQFILSSKKLLLSDSGFYLCAWSRGFGDSPLHFGNGTRLTVT.

The V gene is TRBV2, the J gene TRBJ2-7; 9 bases line up with TRBD2. Looked up from germline, CDR1 is SNHLY and CDR2 is FYNNEI. Trimming took 6 bases from V and 5 from J; bases not matched to a gene: 11. CDR3 length: 15 residues. CDR3: CASSPPGTSLHEQYF. CDR3 nucleotide sequence: TGTGCCAGCAGCCCCCCCGGGACTAGCCTCCACGAGCAGTACTTC.

This chain uses TRBV2 with TRBJ2-1; D unresolved. The germline CDR1 and CDR2 sequences are SNHLY and FYNNEI. Trimming shortened V by 1 base and J by 5 bases, and 9 bases separated the two germline ends. The CDR3 has 14 amino acids. This CDR3 is CASSEVAAHNEQFF. Written as DNA, the CDR3 is TGTGCCAGCAGTGAAGTCGCGGCACACAATGAGCAGTTCTTC. Supplemented by reference TRBV2 and TRBJ2-1, the full variable domain reads EPEVTQTPSHQVTQMGQEVILRCVPISNHLYFYWYRQILGQKVEFLVSFYNNEISEKSEIFDDQFSVERPDGSNFTLKIRSTKLEDSAMYFCASSEVAAHNEQFFGPGTRLTVL.

The rearrangement joins TRBV4-1 to TRBJ2-1; TRBD2 matches at 12 bases. The CDR3 sequence is 16 residues long. Trimming removed 2 bases from V and 3 bases from J; junction bases left unmatched: 2. Germline V CDR1 and CDR2: MGHRA, YSYEKL. In nucleotides, the CDR3 is TGCGCCAGCAGCCAAACTAGCGGGGGGAGCTACAATGAGCAGTTCTTC. This encodes CASSQTSGGSYNEQFF.